This TCR beta chain was sequenced during a study of T cell repertoires in cytomegalovirus infection. Overall study context: It can be stated that public TCR beta signatures indicated CMV infection as well as a matching HLA type. The study's findings and limits: Ex vivo responses were dominated by HLA-C-restricted CMV-specific TCR beta clonotypes. Individuals carrying CMV plus the relevant HLA were identified by cumulative frequency of public TCR beta families.

TCRdb ran MiXCR on the reads and lists one entry per CDR3 protein. The sample shows about 310,000 distinct CDR3 sequences, under 20% of them seen only once. With 5 bases clipped from V and 2 bases from J, the junction kept 7 bases outside the gene matches. The CDR3 runs to 15 residues. The germline gives CDR1 SGHTA, CDR2 FQGNSA. Comments on this clonotype: Antigen unknown. A much larger clone is a single base away; this may be a read error.

The specimen was PBMCs. The origin of this receptor is a human donor in good health (CMV status not recorded). Some clones in this sample may be carry-over from other donors' samples. The gene calls are TRBV7-2 and TRBJ2-7; the match to TRBD2 covers 9 bases. The CDR3 nucleotides are TGTGCCAGCAGCCCCAGCGGGGGGTCCCCCTACGAGCAGTACTTC. This codes for CASSPSGGSPYEQYF.